This T cell receptor beta chain was found in a study of blood T cell repertoires in COVID-19. The wider study: Sites across the United States, Italy and Spain contributed samples from acute and convalescent COVID-19. PBMCs, B-cell-depleted T cells, or T cells were the source of the cDNA or gDNA that made up the material.

The germline V and J ends were trimmed by 3 bases and 2 bases, with 13 bases remaining between them. This CDR3 is 14 amino acids long. CDR1 is DFQATT, CDR2 SNEGSKA, per germline (reference sequence). Methods used by the authors: How many nucleated cells were present was estimated from reference gene primer amplification. TCRdb's copy holds only in-frame clones and misses some; the assay was immunoSEQ multiplex PCR. D and trimming come from the DNA, and the V and J calls and clone size come from that table. The repertoire holds about 39,000 clones, with 80% to 90% as singletons. The sequencing sample was made of peripheral blood. The rearrangement links TRBV20-1 to TRBJ1-1; D gene uncertain. The clonotype originates from a man in his fifties or sixties in a cohort sampled during active COVID-19. CDR3 residues: CSASDWRKNTEAFF. The CDR3 nucleotides are TGCAGTGCTAGTGACTGGCGGAAAAACACTGAAGCTTTCTTT.